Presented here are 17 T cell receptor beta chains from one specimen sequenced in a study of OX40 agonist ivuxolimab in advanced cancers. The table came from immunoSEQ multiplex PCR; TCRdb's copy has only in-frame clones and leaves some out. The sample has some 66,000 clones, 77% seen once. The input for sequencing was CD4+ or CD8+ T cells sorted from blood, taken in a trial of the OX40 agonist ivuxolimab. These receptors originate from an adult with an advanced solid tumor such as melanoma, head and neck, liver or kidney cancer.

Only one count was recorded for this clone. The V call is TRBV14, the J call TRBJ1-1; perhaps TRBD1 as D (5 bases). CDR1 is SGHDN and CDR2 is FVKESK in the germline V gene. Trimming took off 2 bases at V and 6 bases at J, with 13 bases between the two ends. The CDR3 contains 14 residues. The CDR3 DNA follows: TGTGCCAGCAGCCAACTTACGGGGGGGGCTGAAGCTTTCTTT. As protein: CASSQLTGGAEAFF.

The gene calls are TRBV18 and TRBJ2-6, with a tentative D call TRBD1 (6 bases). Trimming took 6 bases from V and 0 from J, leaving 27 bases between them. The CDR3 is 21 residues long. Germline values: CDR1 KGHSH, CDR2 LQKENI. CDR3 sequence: CASSQTAVAGAFPSGANVLTF. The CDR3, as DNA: TGTGCCAGCTCCCAAACGGCGGTGGCAGGGGCCTTTCCCTCTGGGGCCAACGTCCTGACTTTC.

The CDR3: CASSFQGSIDEQFF. In DNA, the CDR3 is TGTGCCAGCAGTTTCCAGGGAAGCATCGATGAGCAGTTCTTC. The gene calls are TRBV28 and TRBJ2-1; D might be TRBD1 (5 bases). CDR3 length: 14 residues. Per the germline V gene, CDR1 is MDHEN and CDR2 is SYDVKM. V lost 3 bases and J 8 bases, leaving 14 bases between the germline ends.

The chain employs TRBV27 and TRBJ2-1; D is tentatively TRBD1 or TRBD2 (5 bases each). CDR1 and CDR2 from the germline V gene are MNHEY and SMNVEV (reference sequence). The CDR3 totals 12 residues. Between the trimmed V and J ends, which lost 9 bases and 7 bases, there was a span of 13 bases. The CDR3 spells CASLNEGNEQFF. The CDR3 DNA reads TGTGCCAGTCTTAATGAGGGGAATGAGCAGTTCTTC.

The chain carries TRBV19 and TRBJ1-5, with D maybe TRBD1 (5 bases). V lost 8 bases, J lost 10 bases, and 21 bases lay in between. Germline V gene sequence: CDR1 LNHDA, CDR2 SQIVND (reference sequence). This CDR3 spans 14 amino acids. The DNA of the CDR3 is TGTGCCAGTGGAATAGGGACCGACACTGGCCCCCAGCATTTT. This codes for CASGIGTDTGPQHF. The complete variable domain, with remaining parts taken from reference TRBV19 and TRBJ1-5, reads DGGITQSPKYLFRKEGQNVTLSCEQNLNHDAMYWYRQDPGQGLRLIYYSQIVNDFQKGDIAEGYSVSREKKESFPLTVTSAQKNPTAFYLCASGIGTDTGPQHFGDGTRLSIL.

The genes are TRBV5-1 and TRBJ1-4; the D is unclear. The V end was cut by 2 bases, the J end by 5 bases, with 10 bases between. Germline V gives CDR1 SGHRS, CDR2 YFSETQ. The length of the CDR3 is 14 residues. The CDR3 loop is CASSFYGRNEKLFF. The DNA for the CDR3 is TGCGCCAGCAGCTTCTACGGAAGGAATGAAAAACTGTTTTTT.

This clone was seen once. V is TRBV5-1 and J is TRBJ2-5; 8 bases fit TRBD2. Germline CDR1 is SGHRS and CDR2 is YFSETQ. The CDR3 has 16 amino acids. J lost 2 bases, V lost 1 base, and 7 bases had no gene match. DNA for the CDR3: TGCGCCAGCAGCTTGAACTCGGGACTAGGACAAGAGACCCAGTACTTC. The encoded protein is CASSLNSGLGQETQYF.

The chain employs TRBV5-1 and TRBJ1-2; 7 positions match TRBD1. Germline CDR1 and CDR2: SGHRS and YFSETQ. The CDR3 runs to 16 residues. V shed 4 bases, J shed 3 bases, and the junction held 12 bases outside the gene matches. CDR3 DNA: TGCGCCAGCAGCCTAACTGTCGGGACAGCGGACTATGGCTACACCTTC. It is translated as CASSLTVGTADYGYTF.

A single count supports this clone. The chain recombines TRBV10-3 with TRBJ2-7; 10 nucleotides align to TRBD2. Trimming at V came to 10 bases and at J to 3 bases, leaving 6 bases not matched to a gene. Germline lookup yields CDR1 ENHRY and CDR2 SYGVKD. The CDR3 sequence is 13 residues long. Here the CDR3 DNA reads TGTGCCACCAAGAGCGGGGGGGACTACGAGCAGTACTTC. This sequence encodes CATKSGGDYEQYF.

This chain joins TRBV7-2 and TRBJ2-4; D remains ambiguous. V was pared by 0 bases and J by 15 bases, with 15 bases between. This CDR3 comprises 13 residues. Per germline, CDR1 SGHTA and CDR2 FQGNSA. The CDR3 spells CASSLAFDPVRYF. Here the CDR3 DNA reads TGTGCCAGCAGCTTAGCGTTCGACCCCGTCCGGTACTTC.

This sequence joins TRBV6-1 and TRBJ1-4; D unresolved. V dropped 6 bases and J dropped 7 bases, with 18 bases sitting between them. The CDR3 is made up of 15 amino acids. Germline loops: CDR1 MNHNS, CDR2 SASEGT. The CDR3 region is CASSGRTDRREKLFF. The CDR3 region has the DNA TGTGCCAGCAGCGGTCGGACGGATCGACGTGAAAAACTGTTTTTT.

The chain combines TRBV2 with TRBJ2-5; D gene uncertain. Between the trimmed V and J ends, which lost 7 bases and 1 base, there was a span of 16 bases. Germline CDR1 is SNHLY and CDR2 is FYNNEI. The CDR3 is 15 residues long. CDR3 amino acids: CASKVGPNVQETQYF. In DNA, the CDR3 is TGTGCCAGCAAAGTCGGACCTAATGTCCAAGAGACCCAGTACTTC.

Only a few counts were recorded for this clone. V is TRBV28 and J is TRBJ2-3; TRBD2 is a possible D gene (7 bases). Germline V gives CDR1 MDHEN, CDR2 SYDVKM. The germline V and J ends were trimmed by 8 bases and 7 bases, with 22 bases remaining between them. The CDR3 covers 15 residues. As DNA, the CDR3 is TGTGCCAGCCGGAGGGGGGAGGGGTTTACCTATACGCAGTATTTT. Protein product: CASRRGEGFTYTQYF.

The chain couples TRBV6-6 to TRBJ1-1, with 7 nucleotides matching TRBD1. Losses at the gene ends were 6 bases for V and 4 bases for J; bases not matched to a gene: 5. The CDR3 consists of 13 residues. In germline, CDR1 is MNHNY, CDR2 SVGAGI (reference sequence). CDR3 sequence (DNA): TGTGCCAGCAGAAGACAGGGCAGCACTGAAGCTTTCTTT. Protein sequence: CASRRQGSTEAFF.

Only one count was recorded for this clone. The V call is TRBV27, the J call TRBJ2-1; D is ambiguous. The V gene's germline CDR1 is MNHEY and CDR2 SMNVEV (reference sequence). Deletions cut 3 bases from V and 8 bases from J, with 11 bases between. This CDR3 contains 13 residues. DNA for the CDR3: TGTGCCAGCAGTTTGTCACGCGGTGATGAGCAGTTCTTC. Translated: CASSLSRGDEQFF.

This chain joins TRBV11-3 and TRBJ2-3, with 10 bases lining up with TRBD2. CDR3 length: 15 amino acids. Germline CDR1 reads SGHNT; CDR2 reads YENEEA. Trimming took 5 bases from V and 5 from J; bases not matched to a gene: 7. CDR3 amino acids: CASSQAGGPVDTQYF. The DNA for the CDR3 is TGTGCCAGCAGCCAAGCGGGAGGGCCGGTAGATACGCAGTATTTT.

CDR3 bases: TGTGCCAGCAGCCCCCTTCGGCAGGACCATCAGCCCCAGCATTTT. This translates into CASSPLRQDHQPQHF. The chain recombines TRBV6-6 with TRBJ1-5, with D hard to call. The CDR3 runs 15 residues. The germline gives CDR1 MNHNY, CDR2 SVGAGI (reference sequence). V was pared by 6 bases and J by 5 bases, with 17 bases between.